The rows below give T cell receptor beta chains drawn from one sample of a study of T-cell memory formation after mild COVID-19. TCRdb reprocessed the 5' RACE reads with MiXCR, giving one entry per CDR3 protein. The data contain roughly 110,000 distinct CDR3 sequences, 22% of them seen just once; the ten biggest clones take up about 38%. Sequencing used PBMCs or a T cell subset sorted from them (not recorded which). Receptor source: a man younger than 35 who had mild COVID-19 (a few samples of this study predate the infection). Cell type and time point are not known. Both conserved end residues are part of each CDR3. Fields, in order: CDR3 DNA, CDR3 protein, D gene, clone size, J gene, V gene. The D gene is left open where the match is weak. A clone size is listed for some rows: how often the clone was seen (once, few, many), or a class if it is expanded.

TGTGCCAGCAGCTCTGGGACTAGCGGCCCGTGGAACAATGAGCAGTTCTTC,CASSSGTSGPWNNEQFF,TRBD2,-,TRBJ2-1,TRBV11-3
TGTGCCAGCGGGACACTTAGCAATCAGCCCCAGCATTTT,CASGTLSNQPQHF,-,-,TRBJ1-5,TRBV27
TGTGCCGGGGACAGGAGCTCCTACAATGAGCAGTTCTTC,CAGDRSSYNEQFF,TRBD1,-,TRBJ2-1,TRBV30
TGTGCCAGCAGTCCCGGGACAGGTTCCAATCAGCCCCAGCATTTT,CASSPGTGSNQPQHF,TRBD1,many,TRBJ1-5,TRBV12-3/TRBV12-4
TGTGCCACCAGCAGAGATAGGTCAGGGTACGAGACCCAGTACTTC,CATSRDRSGYETQYF,-,-,TRBJ2-5,TRBV15
TGTGCCAGCAGTCGTCCCCTGGGAGCGGGGGGCACAGATACGCAGTATTTT,CASSRPLGAGGTDTQYF,TRBD2,many,TRBJ2-3,TRBV6-5
TGTGCCAGCAGCGCATCCGGGACTAGCGGAGATACGCAGTATTTT,CASSASGTSGDTQYF,TRBD2,-,TRBJ2-3,TRBV7-3
TGTGCCAGCAGCTTTGAGGGGGGCCCGCAGTATTTT,CASSFEGGPQYF,-,few,TRBJ2-3,TRBV7-9
TGTGCCAGCATTAAGAGGTATGAGTGGGACACTGAAGCTTTCTTT,CASIKRYEWDTEAFF,-,-,TRBJ1-1,TRBV6-2/TRBV6-3
TGTGCCACCAGCACGTGGACAGACTACAATGAGCAGTTCTTC,CATSTWTDYNEQFF,-,-,TRBJ2-1,TRBV15
TGTGCCAGCAGCCAAACGGGGGATGAGCAGTTCTTC,CASSQTGDEQFF,-,-,TRBJ2-1,TRBV6-5
TGTGCCAGCAGCCTAGGGACAGGACTAGAGACCCAGTACTTC,CASSLGTGLETQYF,TRBD1,few,TRBJ2-5,TRBV9
TGTGCCAGCAGCTTTAGGTTCCCCATCGGTGAGCAGTTCTTC,CASSFRFPIGEQFF,-,-,TRBJ2-1,TRBV7-2
TGTGCCAGCAGTTTAGTCCGCGACTACCCAGGAGGTTACAATGAGCAGTTCTTC,CASSLVRDYPGGYNEQFF,-,-,TRBJ2-1,TRBV12-3/TRBV12-4
TGTGCCAGCAGTTTATTTGCTACTAGCGGGCGCAATGAGCAGTTCTTC,CASSLFATSGRNEQFF,TRBD2,-,TRBJ2-1,TRBV27
TGTGCCAGCAGCCAAGACGCCAAGGGGACCGACGACTACGAGCAGTACTTC,CASSQDAKGTDDYEQYF,-,-,TRBJ2-7,TRBV4-2
TGTGCCAGCAGTTTCGGACTAGCGGGTATAACAGATACGCAGTATTTT,CASSFGLAGITDTQYF,TRBD2,-,TRBJ2-3,TRBV28
TGTGCCACCAGTGCTTCGCTGACAGGGTTCTACAATGAGCAGTTCTTC,CATSASLTGFYNEQFF,TRBD1,-,TRBJ2-1,TRBV24-1
TGTGCCAGCAGTTACCCGGCAGGCGCGAACACCGGGGAGCTGTTTTTT,CASSYPAGANTGELFF,-,few,TRBJ2-2,TRBV6-6
TGCGCCAGCAGTCCGGGGACAGGGTCTACTGAAGCTTTCTTT,CASSPGTGSTEAFF,TRBD1,-,TRBJ1-1,TRBV10-2
TGTGCCAGCAGCCGTCGGACAGGGTTGATGGAGACCCAGTACTTC,CASSRRTGLMETQYF,TRBD1,-,TRBJ2-5,TRBV7-9
TGCGCCAGCAGCCCCCAGAGCTCCTACAATGAGCAGTTCTTC,CASSPQSSYNEQFF,-,-,TRBJ2-1,TRBV5-1
TGTGCCAGCCTGGGGAACGGCCAAGAGACCCAGTACTTC,CASLGNGQETQYF,-,-,TRBJ2-5,TRBV7-9
TGTGCCAGCAGCCAAGTCGCCAGGGCGTCCCAAGAGACCCAGTACTTC,CASSQVARASQETQYF,-,few,TRBJ2-5,TRBV14
TGTGCCACTGGAACTTATGAAAAACTGTTTTTT,CATGTYEKLFF,-,many,TRBJ1-4,TRBV19
TGTGCCAGCAGTTACGGGACAGGGGTTAACACTGAAGCTTTCTTT,CASSYGTGVNTEAFF,TRBD1,few,TRBJ1-1,TRBV6-5
TGTGCCACCAGCAGAGTGGCTAGCGGACAAGAGACCCAGTACTTC,CATSRVASGQETQYF,TRBD2,few,TRBJ2-5,TRBV15
TGTGCCAGCAGCTTAGGTCGAACGGGGGGGCCAACAGATACGCAGTATTTT,CASSLGRTGGPTDTQYF,TRBD2,few,TRBJ2-3,TRBV7-8
TGTGCCAGCAGCCAAACAGGGGCCGGAAACACCATATATTTT,CASSQTGAGNTIYF,TRBD1,-,TRBJ1-3,TRBV7-9
TGTGCCAGCAGCTTAGAGGGACGGTCGTATGGCTACACCTTC,CASSLEGRSYGYTF,-,-,TRBJ1-2,TRBV7-9
TGCGCCAGCAGCCTTGTCCGGGGAGTTGGAAACACCATATATTTT,CASSLVRGVGNTIYF,-,-,TRBJ1-3,TRBV4-1
TGTGCCAGCAGTTTAGGGCAGATTAACACCGGGGAGCTGTTTTTT,CASSLGQINTGELFF,-,few,TRBJ2-2,TRBV28
TGCGCCAGCAGCCCTGCGCACAATTGGGAGACCCAGTACTTC,CASSPAHNWETQYF,-,-,TRBJ2-5,TRBV4-1
TGTGCCAGCAGCCAAGATCGGGGGACAGGGGGTTCACCCCTCCACTTT,CASSQDRGTGGSPLHF,TRBD1,many,TRBJ1-6,TRBV4-2
TGCAGTGCTAGTGGGAGTGCGACAGGCCAATCCTACGAGCAGTACTTC,CSASGSATGQSYEQYF,-,few,TRBJ2-7,TRBV20-1
TGCGCCAGCAGCCACGGGACGGACAATGAGCAGTTCTTC,CASSHGTDNEQFF,-,few,TRBJ2-1,TRBV4-3
TGTGCCAGCAGCGAGAGCGGGGGGTACACAGATACGCAGTATTTT,CASSESGGYTDTQYF,TRBD2,-,TRBJ2-3,TRBV9
TGTGCCAGCAGCGGAGACAGGGACACTGAAGCTTTCTTT,CASSGDRDTEAFF,TRBD1,few,TRBJ1-1,TRBV7-8
TGTGCCAGCAGCTCCCGTCCTGGACTAGACGCCGGGGAGCTGTTTTTT,CASSSRPGLDAGELFF,TRBD2,-,TRBJ2-2,TRBV7-8
TGTGCCACCTCAGTGGCGAGGTGGACTGAAGCTTTCTTT,CATSVARWTEAFF,-,-,TRBJ1-1,TRBV27
TGTGCCAGCAGCCCCGTCGGGGGACGTGTTAATGAAAAACTGTTTTTT,CASSPVGGRVNEKLFF,-,few,TRBJ1-4,TRBV7-2
TGTGCCAGCACCCCTCGCACAGCCACCTACGAGCAGTACTTC,CASTPRTATYEQYF,-,many,TRBJ2-7,TRBV7-9
TGTGCCAGCAGCCAACGCACCGGGGAGCTGTTTTTT,CASSQRTGELFF,-,few,TRBJ2-2,TRBV3-1
TGTGCCAGCAGCCGCATTCCGGGACTAGCGGGGGGACAAGAGACCCAGTACTTC,CASSRIPGLAGGQETQYF,TRBD2,few,TRBJ2-5,TRBV6-2/TRBV6-3
TGTGCCAGCAGCTTAGCCCCCGACTACCGCTCCTACAATGAGCAGTTCTTC,CASSLAPDYRSYNEQFF,-,few,TRBJ2-1,TRBV7-6
TGTGCCAGCAGAAGGGAGAACCAAGAGACCCAGTACTTC,CASRRENQETQYF,-,few,TRBJ2-5,TRBV7-3
TGCAGTGTCCTCCGGCGGGGGGGTCCCAAAAACATTCAGTACTTC,CSVLRRGGPKNIQYF,TRBD2,-,TRBJ2-4,TRBV20-1
TGCAGTGCTAGAAGTCTAGCGGACTACAATGAGCAGTTCTTC,CSARSLADYNEQFF,TRBD2,once,TRBJ2-1,TRBV20-1
TGTGCCAGCAGCGGTCCGGCCCGCACAGATACGCAGTATTTT,CASSGPARTDTQYF,-,-,TRBJ2-3,TRBV9
TGCAGTGCGCGGGCGAGTGTTATCTCCTACAATGAGCAGTTCTTC,CSARASVISYNEQFF,-,few,TRBJ2-1,TRBV20-1
TGCAGTGCTAGAGGATTGGACGGCTACACCTTC,CSARGLDGYTF,-,-,TRBJ1-2,TRBV20-1
TGTGCCAGCAGGGAGGGATTTCTGGGCGCGACCCAGTACTTC,CASREGFLGATQYF,-,few,TRBJ2-5,TRBV2
TGTGCCAGCAGCACCAAGGGCAGGGTCGTCACCGGGGAGCTGTTTTTT,CASSTKGRVVTGELFF,-,-,TRBJ2-2,TRBV11-2
TGCAGTGCCCTAACCGCCAGGGGCCATAACTATGGCTACACCTTC,CSALTARGHNYGYTF,-,-,TRBJ1-2,TRBV20-1
TGTGCCAGCAGTCTGACAGGGGACGCTGGAAACACCATATATTTT,CASSLTGDAGNTIYF,TRBD1,-,TRBJ1-3,TRBV3-1
TGTGCCAGCAGTCGGGACAGGGGAAACCTACAAGAGACCCAGTACTTC,CASSRDRGNLQETQYF,TRBD1,many,TRBJ2-5,TRBV28
TGTGCCAGCAGCTCCAGCGGGGGGTCCTCCTACGAGCAGTACTTC,CASSSSGGSSYEQYF,TRBD2,few,TRBJ2-7,TRBV12-3/TRBV12-4